The rows below give T cell receptor beta chains drawn from one sample of a study of T cell repertoires in cytomegalovirus infection. Each CDR3 protein is one row after TCRdb ran MiXCR on the reads. This sample has almost 500,000 distinct CDR3 sequences, with roughly 10% found just once. The specimen was PBMCs. These receptors were collected from a human donor in good health (CMV status not recorded). Some clones in this sample may be carry-over from other donors' samples. The CDR3 runs from the conserved cysteine through the conserved F or W. Each record gives: clone size, D gene, J gene, V gene, CDR3 length, CDR3 DNA, CDR3 protein. D genes are given only for firm matches. Only some rows state a clone size, as once, few, many or a class for expanded clones.

abundance: many; d_gene: .; j_gene: TRBJ2-6; v_gene: TRBV20-1; len: 15; CDR3nt: TGCAGTGCTAGAGATCTCACAGTTGGGGCCAACGTCCTGACTTTC; CDR3aa: CSARDLTVGANVLTF
abundance: many; d_gene: .; j_gene: TRBJ2-2; v_gene: TRBV11-1; len: 15; CDR3nt: TGTGCCAGCAGCGCACTGCAGGGGCCCACCGGGGAGCTGTTTTTT; CDR3aa: CASSALQGPTGELFF
abundance: many; d_gene: .; j_gene: TRBJ2-2; v_gene: TRBV24-1; len: 16; CDR3nt: TGTGCCACCAGTGATTTGGGCCACCGGAACACCGGGGAGCTGTTTTTT; CDR3aa: CATSDLGHRNTGELFF
abundance: many; d_gene: .; j_gene: TRBJ2-1; v_gene: TRBV10-3; len: 12; CDR3nt: TGTGCCACGGGACGGCCGTACAATGAGCAGTTCTTC; CDR3aa: CATGRPYNEQFF
abundance: many; d_gene: .; j_gene: TRBJ2-5; v_gene: TRBV5-4; len: 15; CDR3nt: TGTGCCAGCAGCTTGGGCGGAATGGTCTGGGAGACCCAGTACTTC; CDR3aa: CASSLGGMVWETQYF
abundance: many; d_gene: TRBD1; j_gene: TRBJ1-1; v_gene: TRBV12-3/TRBV12-4; len: 13; CDR3nt: TGTGCCAGCAGCTGGACAGGGGGTGCTGAAGCTTTCTTT; CDR3aa: CASSWTGGAEAFF
abundance: few; d_gene: .; j_gene: TRBJ2-1; v_gene: TRBV3-1; len: 13; CDR3nt: TGTGCCAGCAGCCGGACAGTTTACAATGAGCAGTTCTTC; CDR3aa: CASSRTVYNEQFF
abundance: many; d_gene: TRBD1; j_gene: TRBJ1-1; v_gene: TRBV11-2; len: 15; CDR3nt: TGTGCCAGCAGCTCTGAGGACAGGGGAGTCACTGAAGCTTTCTTT; CDR3aa: CASSSEDRGVTEAFF
abundance: few; d_gene: .; j_gene: TRBJ2-7; v_gene: TRBV3-1; len: 13; CDR3nt: TGTGCCAGCAGCCAAAGGCGCTTCTACGAGCAGTACTTC; CDR3aa: CASSQRRFYEQYF
abundance: many; d_gene: .; j_gene: TRBJ1-1; v_gene: TRBV5-1; len: 15; CDR3nt: TGCGCCAGCAGCTTGGAAGCAGAATTGAACACTGAAGCTTTCTTT; CDR3aa: CASSLEAELNTEAFF
abundance: few; d_gene: .; j_gene: TRBJ2-5; v_gene: TRBV20-1; len: 12; CDR3nt: TGCAGTGCTAGGGTAGGGGTCGAGACCCAGTACTTC; CDR3aa: CSARVGVETQYF
abundance: many; d_gene: TRBD1; j_gene: TRBJ1-3; v_gene: TRBV12-3/TRBV12-4; len: 15; CDR3nt: TGTGCCAGCAGTTTTCGGACAGGGGGCAAAGACACCATATATTTT; CDR3aa: CASSFRTGGKDTIYF
abundance: many; d_gene: TRBD2; j_gene: TRBJ2-5; v_gene: TRBV7-7; len: 16; CDR3nt: TGTGCTAGCAGCTTAGGGACTAGCGGGAGTGGGGAGACCCAGTACTTC; CDR3aa: CASSLGTSGSGETQYF
abundance: many; d_gene: .; j_gene: TRBJ1-5; v_gene: TRBV4-1; len: 16; CDR3nt: TGCGCCAGCAGCCAAGAGCCGGAGGACCGAGGTGGAGCCCAGCATTTT; CDR3aa: CASSQEPEDRGGAQHF
abundance: .; d_gene: .; j_gene: TRBJ2-7; v_gene: TRBV6-1; len: 13; CDR3nt: TGTGCCAGCAGTGCACAGGGTGGCAACGAGCAGTACTTC; CDR3aa: CASSAQGGNEQYF
abundance: .; d_gene: .; j_gene: TRBJ2-1; v_gene: TRBV3-1; len: 15; CDR3nt: TGTGCCAGCAGCCAAGAGGATTTCTCCTACAATGAGCAGTTCTTC; CDR3aa: CASSQEDFSYNEQFF
abundance: .; d_gene: .; j_gene: TRBJ1-2; v_gene: TRBV5-4; len: 14; CDR3nt: TGTGCCAGCAGCTACCCAGACAGAAACTATGGCTACACCTTC; CDR3aa: CASSYPDRNYGYTF
abundance: .; d_gene: TRBD1; j_gene: TRBJ2-7; v_gene: TRBV7-9; len: 20; CDR3nt: TGTGCCAGCATCCAGATAAACCCGGGACAGGGGGCTACCTACTCCTACGAGCAGTACTTC; CDR3aa: CASIQINPGQGATYSYEQYF
abundance: few; d_gene: TRBD1; j_gene: TRBJ1-1; v_gene: TRBV20-1; len: 13; CDR3nt: TGCAGTGCTAGCACAGGGGTGAACACTGAAGCTTTCTTT; CDR3aa: CSASTGVNTEAFF
abundance: .; d_gene: .; j_gene: TRBJ2-1; v_gene: TRBV19; len: 13; CDR3nt: TGTGCCAGTAGCCGGGACGCCTACAATGAGCAGTTCTTC; CDR3aa: CASSRDAYNEQFF
abundance: many; d_gene: .; j_gene: TRBJ2-7; v_gene: TRBV27; len: 13; CDR3nt: TGTGCCAGCAGTTTAGCCCCGGGGGACGAGCAGTACTTC; CDR3aa: CASSLAPGDEQYF
abundance: many; d_gene: TRBD1; j_gene: TRBJ1-6; v_gene: TRBV7-2; len: 15; CDR3nt: TGTGCCAGCAGCTCGGGGACAGGGATGAATTCACCCCTCCACTTT; CDR3aa: CASSSGTGMNSPLHF
abundance: .; d_gene: .; j_gene: TRBJ1-5; v_gene: TRBV20-1; len: 12; CDR3nt: TGCAGTGCTAGAAGGGTCAGTCAGCCCCAGCATTTT; CDR3aa: CSARRVSQPQHF
abundance: many; d_gene: TRBD1; j_gene: TRBJ2-7; v_gene: TRBV5-5; len: 14; CDR3nt: TGTGCCAGCAGCTTGGCCGACAGGGGTTACGAGCAGTACTTC; CDR3aa: CASSLADRGYEQYF
abundance: .; d_gene: .; j_gene: TRBJ2-5; v_gene: TRBV27; len: 13; CDR3nt: TGTGCCAGCGGGCGCGGCCAGCGGGAGACCCAGTACTTC; CDR3aa: CASGRGQRETQYF
abundance: many; d_gene: .; j_gene: TRBJ2-1; v_gene: TRBV7-8; len: 13; CDR3nt: TGTGCCAGCAGCTTAGAATCCTACAATGAGCAGTTCTTC; CDR3aa: CASSLESYNEQFF
abundance: few; d_gene: .; j_gene: TRBJ2-7; v_gene: TRBV15; len: 14; CDR3nt: TGTGCCACCAGCAGAGATAAGGGCAGCTACGAGCAGTACTTC; CDR3aa: CATSRDKGSYEQYF
abundance: .; d_gene: .; j_gene: TRBJ2-5; v_gene: TRBV20-1; len: 14; CDR3nt: TGCAGTGCTAGAGATCCGTGGGGACAAGAGACCCAGTACTTC; CDR3aa: CSARDPWGQETQYF
abundance: .; d_gene: TRBD2; j_gene: TRBJ2-7; v_gene: TRBV9; len: 15; CDR3nt: TGTGCCAGCAGCTCCCAGGCGGGGGGTACCTACGAGCAGTACTTC; CDR3aa: CASSSQAGGTYEQYF
abundance: few; d_gene: TRBD1; j_gene: TRBJ2-2; v_gene: TRBV6-6; len: 17; CDR3nt: TGTGCCAGCACCTTCCTACAGGGGCGAAAGAACACCGGGGAGCTGTTTTTT; CDR3aa: CASTFLQGRKNTGELFF
abundance: many; d_gene: .; j_gene: TRBJ2-1; v_gene: TRBV20-1; len: 15; CDR3nt: TGCAGTGCTAGGCCCCCGACTAGGTCCTACAATGAGCAGTTCTTC; CDR3aa: CSARPPTRSYNEQFF
abundance: few; d_gene: .; j_gene: TRBJ2-1; v_gene: TRBV29-1; len: 10; CDR3nt: TGCAGCGTTGTGCACCGGGAGCAGTTCTTC; CDR3aa: CSVVHREQFF
abundance: .; d_gene: .; j_gene: TRBJ2-3; v_gene: TRBV6-1; len: 13; CDR3nt: TGTGCCAGCAGTGAAGCTAGGGGAAGTACGCAGTATTTT; CDR3aa: CASSEARGSTQYF
abundance: many; d_gene: .; j_gene: TRBJ1-1; v_gene: TRBV6-6; len: 13; CDR3nt: TGTGCCAGCAGTTACAGGTCGAACACTGAAGCTTTCTTT; CDR3aa: CASSYRSNTEAFF
abundance: .; d_gene: TRBD1; j_gene: TRBJ2-7; v_gene: TRBV18; len: 16; CDR3nt: TGTGCCAGCTCACGAGCGACAGGGCGATCGGCGAACGAGCAGTACTTC; CDR3aa: CASSRATGRSANEQYF
abundance: .; d_gene: TRBD1; j_gene: TRBJ2-1; v_gene: TRBV2; len: 13; CDR3nt: TGTGCCAGCAGTGAGGGTACAGGGGATGAGCAGTTCTTC; CDR3aa: CASSEGTGDEQFF
abundance: many; d_gene: .; j_gene: TRBJ2-1; v_gene: TRBV7-2; len: 13; CDR3nt: TGTGCCAGCAGCTTGGACTCCTACAATGAGCAGTTCTTC; CDR3aa: CASSLDSYNEQFF
abundance: once; d_gene: .; j_gene: TRBJ1-1; v_gene: TRBV5-4; len: 13; CDR3nt: TGTGCCAGCAGCTTGGGAAGTAGAACTGAAGCTTTCTTT; CDR3aa: CASSLGSRTEAFF
abundance: once; d_gene: .; j_gene: TRBJ1-1; v_gene: TRBV30; len: 14; CDR3nt: TGTGCCTGGAGTGTAGGCCCTGGGAACACTGAAGCTTTCTTT; CDR3aa: CAWSVGPGNTEAFF
abundance: many; d_gene: TRBD2; j_gene: TRBJ2-5; v_gene: TRBV25-1; len: 16; CDR3nt: TGTGCCAGCAGTGGTGAGGGACTAGTAGCTCAAGAGACCCAGTACTTC; CDR3aa: CASSGEGLVAQETQYF
abundance: many; d_gene: TRBD1; j_gene: TRBJ2-1; v_gene: TRBV5-1; len: 17; CDR3nt: TGCGCCAGCAGCTTGTCCCGGGACAGGGGGTCGTACAATGAGCAGTTCTTC; CDR3aa: CASSLSRDRGSYNEQFF
abundance: many; d_gene: .; j_gene: TRBJ2-7; v_gene: TRBV2; len: 12; CDR3nt: TGTGCCAGCAGCTATGCTACCTACGAGCAGTACTTC; CDR3aa: CASSYATYEQYF